The T cell receptor beta chain under discussion was sequenced for a study of tumor-infiltrating T cells and Merkel cell polyomavirus (TCRdb year 2017). With respect to the entire study: In Merkel cell carcinoma patients, the study investigated CD8+ T cells specific for the Merkel cell polyomavirus KLL epitope. Patients presented at varying disease stages and were followed for a median of roughly 2.6 years, with a range of 1. Patient treatments varied, were not standardized, and included chemotherapy, radiation and immunotherapies. In approximately 14 samples, KLL-tetramer-sorted cells taken from blood or tumor-infiltrating lymphocytes underwent TRB sequencing, as did under 13 matched whole-tumor samples. Most whole-tumor samples were obtained as 25-micron curls cut from formalin-fixed, paraffin-embedded tissue blocks. Across the study, one tumor sample was obtained as a frozen nodal tumor digest and one as a flash-frozen core biopsy of a metastasis.

On this clone: Its specific antigen is unknown. No base quality values were provided; no much bigger clone lies one nucleotide off.

V was cut back by 4 bases and J by 1 base, leaving a gap of 7 bases between them. CDR1 and CDR2, per the germline V gene, are MGHRA and YSYEKL. The CDR3 starts with the cysteine, ends with the phenylalanine, and has 13 residues. The entry retains the CDR3 DNA only, 39 bases that are in frame from base 1. Here is what the overall study found, with its caveats: A significant MCC-specific survival advantage (P = 0.0051) was associated with a greater number of unique KLL-specific clonotypes in tumors (roughly 5-108 vs 0-3). One limitation of the study is the small sample size (n ≈ twelve patients). Because the study covered only a single viral epitope, T cells targeting other Merkel cell polyomavirus epitopes were not captured. Significantly improved MCC-specific survival was associated with a higher intratumoral fraction of KLL-specific T cells (roughly 1.8-18% versus about 0-0.14%). KLL-specific TRB repertoires were found to be diverse and largely private, with only one public clonotype, shared by two patients, identified among around 400 unique sequences.

Robust positive staining for Merkel cell polyomavirus Large T antigen was observed by immunohistochemistry in the tumors of all patients. The study included twelve Merkel cell carcinoma patients whose blood and/or cultured TIL contained robust KLL-tetramer+ populations exceeding 0.04% of CD8+ T cells. All patients were identified as Caucasian, and a median age of roughly 65 years (range roughly 50 to 77 years) was recorded. Lymph node tumors were analyzed for patients with unknown primaries presenting with nodal disease, or where primary tissue was insufficient. Receptor amplification or capture employed the immunoSEQ multiplex PCR assay. Adaptive Biotechnologies (Seattle, WA) carried out genomic DNA extraction, TRB sequencing and normalization. The original methods were these. Clonality was computed as one minus Shannon entropy of productive TRB sequences normalized by log2 of unique productive sequences. KLL-specific clonotypes in tumors were identified by matching TCRbeta CDR3 amino acid sequences with those from each patient's tetramer-sorted sample. TCRdb limited this immuneACCESS table to in-frame rearrangements with V and J called. A share of clones is missing; checked studies link under half to unresolved V genes, and the rest is unexplained. The DNA was the basis for D and trimming; V, J and clone size are from that table. The sample table shows about 25,000 clones, and 87% are seen once. The ten largest clones capture around 2.5% of the sample.

Sample: lymph node tissue. The rearrangement joined TRBV4-1 to TRBJ1-1; no confident D gene assignment can be made. The origin of this receptor is a man in his fifties or sixties with Merkel cell carcinoma. The CDR3 amino acid sequence is: CASSPGWNTEAFF. The sequence in DNA is TGCGCCAGCAGCCCCGGGTGGAACACTGAAGCTTTCTTT.